The following is a TCR beta chain sequence with its context. Sequencing was performed with immunoSEQ multiplex PCR; in TCRdb, only in-frame clones are kept and a portion is missing. The repertoire holds about 300,000 clones, with over 75% as singletons. This entry is derived from a study of cytomegalovirus exposure and HLA in healthy donors. Germline V CDR1 and CDR2: MDHEN, SYDVKM. The ends were cut back, 6 bases at V and 3 bases at J, with 14 bases in the middle. The CDR3 totals 14 residues. The genes are TRBV28 and TRBJ1-1; D gene uncertain. This TCR came from a woman under 30 in good health and CMV-seronegative. The material sequenced was PBMCs. The CDR3 coding sequence is TGTGCCAGCAGGTTAGAGGGCGGTTACACTGAAGCTTTCTTT. Amino acids: CASRLEGGYTEAFF.